This TCR delta chain was profiled in a study of gamma-delta T cells after stem cell transplantation. V dropped 5 bases and J dropped 2; count of bases not matched to a gene: 21. The CDR3 consists of 20 residues. Germline values: CDR1 GEAIGNYY, CDR2 EKD. TCRdb applied CATT to the RT-PCR reads for clone calling. The sample has around 1,100 delta-chain clones, 3.6% seen once. By sample share, this clone is medium-sized. A clone one base away is much larger, so this may be a read error. At the DNA level, this CDR3 is encoded by other sequences in the same sample as well. Sequencing was done on a sample of gamma-delta T cells. The clonotype originates from a human donor. It is not recorded whose cells these are; they may come from a transplant donor. The chain uses TRDV2 and TRDJ1, with 11 bases matching TRDD3. CDR3 DNA sequence: TGTGCCTGTGCCCCCGTGGTGCTGGGGGATACCGGGAAGGGGACCGATAAACTCATCTTT. It specifies CACAPVVLGDTGKGTDKLIF.